These 22 T cell receptor beta chains came from one sample sequenced in a study of CD8+ T cells in alopecia areata. Described treatment: oral pan-JAK inhibitor, 5-10 mg twice daily. Extraction of RNA preceded its reverse transcription into cDNA, which served as the sequencing template. The protocol was immunoSEQ multiplex PCR, while the TCRdb copy is restricted to in-frame clones and leaves out a portion. Among approximately 100,000 clones, about 60% were seen once, and the ten largest hold roughly 15%. This sample comprised CD8+ T cells sorted from blood, obtained at roughly week 58, from a patient treated with tofacitinib. The receptors derive from a human donor with alopecia areata.

V is TRBV27 and J is TRBJ2-5; no reliable D call. The germline V gene has CDR1 MNHEY and CDR2 SMNVEV (reference sequence). This CDR3 comprises 14 residues. V lost 1 base, J lost 1 base, and 7 bases lay in between. The CDR3, as DNA: TGTGCCAGCAGTTTATTTGGCAGCCAAGAGACCCAGTACTTC. Its translation: CASSLFGSQETQYF.

A few counts support this clone. This rearrangement joins TRBV7-2 to TRBJ2-5; 8 bases are shared with TRBD2. The CDR3 has 13 residues. J gave up 2 bases and V 6 bases, and 2 bases lay outside the gene matches. In germline, CDR1 is SGHTA, CDR2 FQGNSA. The CDR3 region is CASRGLGQETQYF. The CDR3 nucleotides are TGTGCCAGCAGGGGACTAGGTCAAGAGACCCAGTACTTC. The variable domain in full, with the rest retrieved from reference TRBV7-2 and TRBJ2-5, is GAGVSQSPSNKVTEKGKDVELRCDPISGHTALYWYRQSLGQGLEFLIYFQGNSAPDKSGLPSDRFSAERTGGSVSTLTIQRTQQEDSAVYLCASRGLGQETQYFGPGTRLLVL.

The chain combines TRBV2 with TRBJ1-1; D gene uncertain. V was cut by 4 bases and J by 3 bases, with 12 bases left in between. This CDR3 has 14 residues. CDR1 is SNHLY, CDR2 FYNNEI, per germline. CDR3 region: CASSVEQSYTEAFF. In DNA, the CDR3 is TGTGCCAGCAGTGTAGAACAGTCGTACACTGAAGCTTTCTTT.

This clone is a singleton in its sample. This chain links TRBV6-1 with TRBJ2-3, with 9 bases identical to TRBD1. The V segment lost 5 bases and the J segment 3 bases; nucleotides outside the gene matches: 3. CDR3 length equals 14 residues. Germline values: CDR1 MNHNS, CDR2 SASEGT. The CDR3 sequence is CASSTGTGTDTQYF. The CDR3 coding sequence is TGTGCCAGCAGTACCGGGACAGGGACAGATACGCAGTATTTT.

V and J are TRBV15 and TRBJ2-3; a possible D gene is TRBD1 (6 bases). The CDR3 loop spans 15 amino acids. The V gene lost 1 base and the J gene lost 1 base, with 9 bases spanning the gap. Germline CDR1 LNHNV, CDR2 YYDKDF (reference sequence). CDR3 region: CATSRVEGGTDTQYF. CDR3 nucleotides: TGTGCCACCAGCAGAGTTGAGGGGGGCACAGATACGCAGTATTTT.

The CDR3 nucleotides read TGTGCCAGTAGTATCCGGCCCCGGCCGGGGGTCTACGAGCAGTACTTC. Protein: CASSIRPRPGVYEQYF. J is TRBJ2-7 and V is TRBV19; weak D call: TRBD2 (6 bases). Trimming shortened V by 3 bases and J by 3 bases, and 18 bases separated the two germline ends. Germline-derived CDR1 and CDR2 are LNHDA and SQIVND (reference sequence). This CDR3 spans 16 amino acids.

This clone turned up a few times. V and J are TRBV2 and TRBJ2-1, with D uncertain. CDR1 is SNHLY and CDR2 is FYNNEI in the germline V gene. Trimming removed 2 bases from V and 3 bases from J, with 14 bases in between. The CDR3 length is 16 residues. CDR3 nucleotides: TGTGCCAGCAGTGAACTTACGGGCCCCTACTACAATGAGCAGTTCTTC. Protein: CASSELTGPYYNEQFF.

This clone was picked up a small number of times. V usage is TRBV2 and J usage is TRBJ2-2, with D hard to call. V lost 7 bases to trimming and J lost 0 bases, with 12 bases between them. The CDR3 has 15 residues. Germline V CDR1 and CDR2: SNHLY, FYNNEI. CDR3 sequence (DNA): TGTGCCAGCACAAGGACGGACGCGAACACCGGGGAGCTGTTTTTT. Translation: CASTRTDANTGELFF.

This chain connects TRBV20-1 to TRBJ1-1; no firm D call. Germline lookup yields CDR1 DFQATT and CDR2 SNEGSKA (reference sequence). This CDR3 has 10 amino acids. In DNA, the CDR3 is TGCAGCGCGCCACACACTGAAGCTTTCTTT. Translating it yields CSAPHTEAFF.

The chain combines TRBV7-9 with TRBJ2-3; unclear D gene. This CDR3 is 17 amino acids long. Trimming took off 5 bases at V and 6 bases at J, with 24 bases between the two ends. The germline V gene encodes CDR1 SEHNR and CDR2 FQNEAQ (reference sequence). The CDR3 loop is CASSPRPSGEVGDTQYF. In nucleotides, the CDR3 is TGTGCCAGCAGCCCTCGGCCTTCTGGGGAAGTTGGTGATACGCAGTATTTT.

This chain links TRBV20-1 with TRBJ1-1; D is ambiguous. This CDR3 has 8 amino acids. Germline CDR1 reads DFQATT; CDR2 reads SNEGSKA (reference sequence). The V end was cut by 3 bases, the J end by 10 bases, with 3 bases between. The CDR3 DNA is TGCAGTGCTAGTTCAGCTTTCTTT. Its translation: CSASSAFF.

The chain is built from TRBV29-1 and TRBJ2-3; D not resolved. Germline V gives CDR1 SQVTM, CDR2 ANQGSEA. The CDR3 extends over 16 amino acids. The V gene lost 3 bases and the J gene lost 5 bases, with 21 bases spanning the gap. The CDR3: CSVDLWGVRAGDTQYF. The CDR3, as DNA: TGCAGCGTTGATTTATGGGGTGTACGGGCCGGAGATACGCAGTATTTT.

The chain joins TRBV7-3 to TRBJ1-6; 7 positions match TRBD1. The CDR3 totals 14 residues. Germline V gene data show CDR1 as SGHTA and CDR2 as FQGTGA. After removal of 2 bases from V and 7 bases from J, the junction contained 2 bases not matched to a gene. As DNA, the CDR3 is TGTGCCAGCAGCTTACAGGGGGGGAATTCACCCCTCCACTTT. Its protein product is CASSLQGGNSPLHF. The whole variable domain, filled in from reference TRBV7-3 and TRBJ1-6, reads GAGVSQTPSNKVTEKGKYVELRCDPISGHTALYWYRQSLGQGPEFLIYFQGTGAADDSGLPNDRFFAVRPEGSVSTLKIQRTERGDSAVYLCASSLQGGNSPLHFGNGTRLTVT.

About this clone itself: At the DNA level, this CDR3 is encoded by other sequences in the same sample as well. The rearrangement joins TRBV13 to TRBJ2-7; D not resolved. CDR3 size: 13 residues. Germline V lookup: CDR1 PRHDT, CDR2 FYEKMQ (reference sequence). Trimming removed 0 bases at V and 1 base at J, with 4 bases between. The CDR3 is CASSLGRSYEQYF. The CDR3, as DNA: TGTGCCAGCAGCTTAGGGAGATCCTACGAGCAGTACTTC.

The rearrangement joins TRBV29-1 to TRBJ2-7; a possible D gene is TRBD1 (6 bases). Between the trimmed V and J ends, which lost 5 bases and 3 bases, there was a span of 14 bases. CDR3 length: 13 amino acids. Germline values: CDR1 SQVTM, CDR2 ANQGSEA. The CDR3 here is CSVQRQEDYEQYF. The CDR3 DNA is TGCAGCGTTCAAAGACAGGAGGACTACGAGCAGTACTTC.

This clone was picked up a small number of times. This chain connects TRBV10-1 to TRBJ2-1, with D tentatively TRBD2 (6 bases). CDR1 is WNHNN, CDR2 SYGVQD, per germline (reference sequence). The CDR3 loop spans 15 amino acids. The V end lost 6 bases, the J end lost 4 bases, and 16 bases lay between the germline ends. This chain's CDR3 is CASSLSIAGYNEQFF. As DNA, the CDR3 is TGCGCCAGCAGCTTAAGTATTGCGGGGTACAATGAGCAGTTCTTC.

The V and J genes are TRBV4-1 and TRBJ2-7; D possibly matches TRBD1 or TRBD2 (5 bases each). V lost 3 bases and J lost 1, with 13 bases in between. Germline V gene sequence: CDR1 MGHRA, CDR2 YSYEKL. There are 15 residues in the CDR3. CDR3 DNA sequence: TGCGCCAGCAGCCAGGTAGTGGGGGAGTCCTACGAGCAGTACTTC. It encodes CASSQVVGESYEQYF.

The chain employs TRBV15 and TRBJ2-7; D perhaps matches TRBD1 (6 bases). The ends were cut back, 1 base at V and 4 bases at J, with 11 bases in the middle. CDR1 is LNHNV, CDR2 YYDKDF, per germline (reference sequence). This CDR3 is built from 14 residues. For the CDR3, the DNA is TGTGCCACCAGCAGAGGAGCAGGGGTGTACGAGCAGTACTTC. This encodes CATSRGAGVYEQYF.

The V call is TRBV30, the J call TRBJ2-7, with 9 bases aligning to TRBD1. Germline CDR1 and CDR2: GTSNPN and SVGIG (reference sequence). V was pared by 2 bases and J by 2 bases, with 7 bases of the junction left unmatched. CDR3 length: 15 amino acids. As DNA, the CDR3 is TGTGCCTGGAGTATAGTGACAGGGGGTACCTACGAGCAGTACTTC. This translates into CAWSIVTGGTYEQYF.

The J gene is TRBJ2-2, the V gene TRBV9; no firm D call. V was shortened by 1 base and J by 0 bases, with 13 bases between the two germline ends. The CDR3 sequence is 17 residues long. CDR1 is SGDLS, CDR2 YYNGEE, per germline. The CDR3 DNA is TGTGCCAGCAGCGTAAGGATCTTACCTTCGAACACCGGGGAGCTGTTTTTT. Its translation is CASSVRILPSNTGELFF.

The chain carries TRBV9 and TRBJ2-7, with 9 bases fitting TRBD1. Germline V lookup: CDR1 SGDLS, CDR2 YYNGEE. V trimming: 5 bases; J trimming: 2 bases; junction bases outside the gene matches: 5. This CDR3 has 14 residues. CDR3 region: CASSRTGDTYEQYF. The CDR3 nucleotides read TGTGCCAGCAGTAGGACAGGGGACACCTACGAGCAGTACTTC.

This clone has a handful of counts. V gene TRBV7-9 combines with J gene TRBJ2-4; D unclear. V lost 5 bases and J 13 bases, leaving 18 bases between the germline ends. The CDR3 is 13 amino acids. In germline, CDR1 is SEHNR, CDR2 FQNEAQ (reference sequence). The CDR3 coding sequence is TGTGCCAGCAGCGTATCCGAAGTCCCCGGCCAGTACTTC. Protein product: CASSVSEVPGQYF. Drawing the rest from reference TRBV7-9 and TRBJ2-4, the complete variable domain is DTGVSQNPRHKITKRGQNVTFRCDPISEHNRLYWYRQTLGQGPEFLTYFQNEAQLEKSRLLSDRFSAERPKGSFSTLEIQRTEQGDSAMYLCASSVSEVPGQYFGAGTRLSVL.